What follows are 29 T cell receptor beta chains derived from one specimen sequenced in a study of T-cell reconstitution after alpha-beta-depleted transplantation in children. Molecular barcoding with unique molecular identifiers was used for the TCRbeta library. Each CDR3 protein is one row after TCRdb ran MiXCR on the PCR reads. The profile shows almost 500,000 distinct CDR3 sequences, roughly a tenth of them singletons. Sequenced here: PBMCs, sampled before TCRalphabeta/CD19-depleted stem cell transplant. The receptors were sampled from a child aged 2-15 years with inherited bone marrow failure, due to receive a stem cell transplant.

This clonotype came up a few times. The rearrangement joins TRBV7-9 to TRBJ2-7; D gene unclear. In germline, CDR1 is SEHNR, CDR2 FQNEAQ (reference sequence). The V end lost 5 bases, the J end lost 1 base, and 12 bases lay between the germline ends. CDR3 length: 14 residues. CDR3 sequence (DNA): TGTGCCAGCAGCAACCCGGGCAAGTCCTACGAGCAGTACTTC. Amino acids: CASSNPGKSYEQYF.

This clonotype was seen more than once but under ten times. This chain connects TRBV18 to TRBJ2-7; a weak D match, TRBD2 (6 bases). The CDR3 loop spans 13 amino acids. The V end was cut by 6 bases, the J end by 3 bases, with 12 bases between. CDR1 is KGHSH and CDR2 is LQKENI in the germline V gene. CDR3 bases: TGTGCCAGCTCCCCCAGCGGGCGCTACGAGCAGTACTTC. Translation: CASSPSGRYEQYF.

This chain uses TRBV20-1 with TRBJ1-1; D ambiguous. V lost 2 bases and J lost 0, with 7 bases in between. The V gene's germline CDR1 is DFQATT and CDR2 SNEGSKA (reference sequence). The CDR3 loop spans 13 amino acids. CDR3 amino acids: CSARQDLNTEAFF. The CDR3 DNA reads TGCAGTGCTAGACAAGACCTGAACACTGAAGCTTTCTTT.

This clonotype was counted at least ten times. The CDR3 nucleotides are TGTGCCAGCTCCTTTGCCAGGGGTAGCGGGATCCACGAGCAGTACTTC. Translation: CASSFARGSGIHEQYF. The chain uses TRBV28 and TRBJ2-7, with 8 bases aligning to TRBD2. The V segment lost 8 bases and the J segment 5 bases; nucleotides outside the gene matches: 17. Looked up from germline, CDR1 is MDHEN and CDR2 is SYDVKM. The CDR3 is made up of 16 amino acids.

In this sample, this clonotype turned up many times. The V gene is TRBV30, the J gene TRBJ2-7; no clear D gene. There are 11 residues in the CDR3. The germline CDR1 and CDR2 sequences are GTSNPN and SVGIG (reference sequence). The V gene lost 3 bases and the J gene lost 1 base, with 4 bases spanning the gap. The CDR3 DNA reads TGTGCCTGGAGCCCTTCCTACGAGCAGTACTTC. Translated: CAWSPSYEQYF.

Concerning this clonotype itself: Since a much larger clone is just one base distant, this may be a read error. The chain couples TRBV14 to TRBJ2-1; TRBD2 agrees at 7 bases. V lost 2 bases and J lost 5; bases outside the gene matches: 6. This CDR3 is 15 amino acids long. CDR1 SGHDN and CDR2 FVKESK come from the germline V gene. CDR3 sequence reads: CASSQKRGPHNEQFF. The CDR3 nucleotides are TGTGCCAGCAGCCAAAAGCGGGGCCCCCACAATGAGCAGTTCTTC.

Ten or more counts support this clonotype. The rearrangement joins TRBV6-2 or TRBV6-3 to TRBJ2-7; the match to TRBD2 covers 10 bases. Germline lookup yields CDR1 MNHEY and CDR2 SVGEGT. Trimming took 4 bases from V and 0 from J; bases not matched to a gene: 12. There are 18 residues in the CDR3. CDR3 residues: CASSFPSGRAPISYEQYF. Here the CDR3 DNA reads TGTGCCAGCAGTTTTCCCAGCGGGAGGGCCCCGATCTCCTACGAGCAGTACTTC.

This clonotype was counted ten times or more. The chain has TRBV6-5 and TRBJ2-2; no clear D. The CDR3 consists of 16 residues. V was clipped by 0 bases and J by 3 bases, with 11 bases between them. Germline V gene sequence: CDR1 MNHEY, CDR2 SVGAGI. The CDR3 DNA reads TGTGCCAGCAGTTACTCCGGTCGCCGGTACACCGGGGAGCTGTTTTTT. Protein product: CASSYSGRRYTGELFF.

The rearrangement joins TRBV20-1 to TRBJ2-1; TRBD2 agrees at 7 bases. With 1 base clipped from V and 4 bases from J, the junction kept 10 bases outside the gene matches. This CDR3 comprises 16 residues. In germline, CDR1 is DFQATT, CDR2 SNEGSKA (reference sequence). CDR3 in DNA: TGCAGTGCTAGAGCCTACCAGCGGGAACAATACAATGAGCAGTTCTTC. Translated: CSARAYQREQYNEQFF.

Ten or more counts support this clonotype. The CDR3 bases are TGTGCCAGCAGTCCGTGGGGTAGTGATAACTATGGCTACACCTTC. Its protein product is CASSPWGSDNYGYTF. The gene calls are TRBV27 and TRBJ1-2; D gene unclear. Germline V gene lookup returns CDR1 MNHEY and CDR2 SMNVEV (reference sequence). The CDR3 is 15 residues long. V dropped 5 bases and J dropped 1 base, with 14 bases sitting between them.

This clonotype was counted at least ten times. The rearrangement joins TRBV10-3 to TRBJ2-5, with D tentatively TRBD2 (6 bases). The CDR3 length is 13 residues. The germline gives CDR1 ENHRY, CDR2 SYGVKD. With 6 bases removed from V and 3 bases from J, the gap between germline ends came to 11 bases. CDR3 nucleotides: TGTGCCATCAGCCCCTGGGGGGAAGAGACCCAGTACTTC. As protein: CAISPWGEETQYF.

This clonotype was counted ten times or more. V gene TRBV6-5 combines with J gene TRBJ2-1, with D uncertain. Between the trimmed V and J ends, which lost 0 bases and 8 bases, there was a span of 17 bases. This CDR3 comprises 16 residues. Looked up from germline, CDR1 is MNHEY and CDR2 is SVGAGI. The CDR3 here is CASSYSRRPIGDEQFF. Written as DNA, the CDR3 is TGTGCCAGCAGTTACTCGCGCCGACCTATTGGGGATGAGCAGTTCTTC.

This clonotype has at least ten counts. The chain is built from TRBV10-3 and TRBJ2-2; D may be TRBD1 (6 bases). In germline, CDR1 is ENHRY, CDR2 SYGVKD. CDR3 length: 16 amino acids. Between the trimmed V and J ends, which lost 2 bases and 2 bases, there was a span of 12 bases. As DNA, the CDR3 is TGTGCCATCAGTGAGCTGTGGGACACCAACACCGGGGAGCTGTTTTTT. Translation gives CAISELWDTNTGELFF.

This clonotype was counted many times. The V and J genes are TRBV6-5 and TRBJ2-7, with TRBD1 identical over 9 bases. This CDR3 has 13 amino acids. CDR1 is MNHEY, CDR2 SVGAGI, per germline. Losses at the gene ends were 8 bases for V and 4 bases for J; bases not matched to a gene: 6. The CDR3 region has the DNA TGTGCCAGCCCTAGGGACAGGGTTTACGAGCAGTACTTC. Its protein is CASPRDRVYEQYF.

The chain recombines TRBV6-2 or TRBV6-3 with TRBJ2-7; 9 bases align to TRBD1. The DNA end favors TRBJ2-1, so the J call may be wrong. Germline CDR1 and CDR2: MNHEY and SVGEGT. This CDR3 has 13 amino acids. The CDR3 sequence: CASSPDRGYEQFF. The CDR3 nucleotides read TGTGCCAGCAGCCCCGACAGGGGGTACGAGCAGTTCTTC.

This clonotype was seen many times. At one boundary the junction diverges from the germline segment, which might be a read error. The gene calls are TRBV7-2 and TRBJ2-5; TRBD2 agrees at 11 bases. This CDR3 is built from 14 residues. The germline gives CDR1 SGHTA, CDR2 FQGNSA. CDR3 loop: CASSLLLAGGYLDF. DNA of the CDR3: TGTGCCAGCAGCTTACTCCTAGCGGGAGGTTACTTAGACTTC.

This clonotype was seen more than once but under ten times. V usage is TRBV5-5 and J usage is TRBJ2-7, with D possibly matching TRBD1 (5 bases). Trimming took 0 bases from V and 4 from J, leaving 11 bases between them. The germline V gene has CDR1 SGHKS and CDR2 YYEKEE (reference sequence). This CDR3 is built from 14 residues. CDR3 in DNA: TGTGCCAGCAGCTTGGACCCAGGGCAGTACGAGCAGTACTTC. Amino acid sequence: CASSLDPGQYEQYF.

This clonotype was detected many times. This chain joins TRBV6-1 and TRBJ2-1; TRBD2 matches 11 bases. The V segment lost 1 base and the J segment 8 bases; nucleotides outside the gene matches: 10. Per the germline V gene, CDR1 is MNHNS and CDR2 is SASEGT. CDR3 length: 17 residues. The CDR3 loop is CASSEVNQASGRYEQFF. As DNA, the CDR3 is TGTGCCAGCAGTGAAGTCAACCAGGCTAGCGGGAGGTATGAGCAGTTCTTC.

The rearrangement uses TRBV13 and TRBJ2-7, with D tentatively TRBD1 (5 bases). The CDR3 runs to 14 residues. V lost 5 bases and J lost 5, with 16 bases in between. CDR1 is PRHDT and CDR2 is FYEKMQ in the germline V gene (reference sequence). Here the CDR3 reads CASSPGRRAHEQYF. CDR3 sequence (DNA): TGTGCCAGCAGCCCTGGCCGCAGGGCCCACGAGCAGTACTTC. Together with reference TRBV13 and TRBJ2-7, the CDR3 gives the full variable domain: AAGVIQSPRHLIKEKRETATLKCYPIPRHDTVYWYQQGPGQDPQFLISFYEKMQSDKGSIPDRFSAQQFSDYHSELNMSSLELGDSALYFCASSPGRRAHEQYFGPGTRLTVT.

In the case of this clonotype: This may arise from a read error, as a much more abundant clone is one base away. The chain joins TRBV28 to TRBJ2-3; D possibly corresponds to TRBD1 (6 bases). The CDR3 totals 14 residues. Germline V gives CDR1 MDHEN, CDR2 SYDVKM. Written as DNA, the CDR3 is TGTACCAGCAGTTTAGTTGGGGGCCCAGATACGCAGTATTTT. Translated: CTSSLVGGPDTQYF.

V gene TRBV6-2 or TRBV6-3 combines with J gene TRBJ2-2; D call uncertain. The germline CDR1 and CDR2 sequences are MNHEY and SVGEGT. Trimming cost V 4 bases and J 2 bases, with 8 bases left between them. The CDR3 has 14 residues. CDR3 amino acids: CASSFVSNTGELFF. Written as DNA, the CDR3 is TGTGCCAGCAGTTTTGTCTCCAACACCGGGGAGCTGTTTTTT.

This clonotype was counted ten times or more. V is TRBV6-5 and J is TRBJ1-6; D remains ambiguous. There are 17 residues in the CDR3. Germline assignment: CDR1 MNHEY and CDR2 SVGAGI. V lost 0 bases and J lost 5, with 14 bases in between. The CDR3 region is CASSYSLLGPDNSPLHF. CDR3 sequence (DNA): TGTGCCAGCAGTTACTCGCTCCTGGGCCCGGATAATTCACCCCTCCACTTT.

This clonotype was picked up many times. This chain links TRBV5-1 with TRBJ2-3, with 8 bases that match TRBD2. In germline, CDR1 is SGHRS, CDR2 YFSETQ. The junction had 8 bases not matched to a gene; V was cut back by 0 bases and J by 2 bases. This CDR3 has 17 residues. DNA of the CDR3: TGCGCCAGCAGCTTGGCCTCGGGCGGGAGGTCCACAGATACGCAGTATTTT. As protein: CASSLASGGRSTDTQYF.

The chain recombines TRBV13 with TRBJ2-2; TRBD2 is a possible D gene (6 bases). The CDR3 is 17 residues long. V was pared by 5 bases and J by 3 bases, with 19 bases between. Germline V gene sequence: CDR1 PRHDT, CDR2 FYEKMQ (reference sequence). CDR3 in DNA: TGTGCCAGCAGCGGCGGTGGGGCGGGGTTGGACACCGGGGAGCTGTTTTTT. Translation: CASSGGGAGLDTGELFF.

This clonotype was seen only a few times. The chain joins TRBV9 to TRBJ2-7, with D maybe TRBD2 (6 bases). The V gene's germline CDR1 is SGDLS and CDR2 YYNGEE. Trimming took off 1 base at V and 5 bases at J, with 10 bases between the two ends. The CDR3 is 13 amino acids. The CDR3 spells CASSVSDYDEQYF. CDR3 bases: TGTGCCAGCAGCGTATCGGACTACGACGAGCAGTACTTC.

This clonotype was detected a few times. The gene calls are TRBV20-1 and TRBJ2-7; 8 nucleotides agree with TRBD2. The V gene end was trimmed by 2 bases and the J gene end by 0 bases; junction bases not matched to a gene: 6. CDR3 length: 15 amino acids. CDR1 is DFQATT and CDR2 is SNEGSKA in the germline V gene (reference sequence). In DNA, the CDR3 is TGCAGTGCTAGACGGGGGGGCCTACCCTCCTACGAGCAGTACTTC. Translating it yields CSARRGGLPSYEQYF.

At least ten counts were recorded for this clonotype. The CDR3 is CASSPRTSGRDPEQFF. The CDR3 DNA follows: TGTGCCAGCAGCCCGCGGACTAGCGGGAGGGACCCTGAGCAGTTCTTC. The V gene is TRBV7-9, the J gene TRBJ2-1; 15 nucleotides agree with TRBD2. Germline CDR1 and CDR2: SEHNR and FQNEAQ (reference sequence). The CDR3 contains 16 residues. J lost 9 bases, V lost 5 bases, and 8 bases had no gene match.

Turning to this clonotype: One junction end does not reproduce the germline sequence, and a read error may be involved. This chain joins TRBV5-1 and TRBJ1-1, with D uncertain. Germline loops: CDR1 SGHRS, CDR2 YFSETQ. This CDR3 is built from 13 residues. Written as DNA, the CDR3 is TGCGCCAGCAGCTTGGAGTGGGAAACTGCAGCTTTCTTT. Translation gives CASSLEWETAAFF.

The chain's CDR3 is CSARRLAGLRSTDTQYF. As DNA, the CDR3 is TGCAGTGCTAGGCGGCTAGCGGGACTAAGAAGCACAGATACGCAGTATTTT. The chain uses TRBV20-1 and TRBJ2-3; 9 bases fit TRBD2. The ends lost 3 bases at V and 0 bases at J; junction bases unmatched: 10. The germline V gene has CDR1 DFQATT and CDR2 SNEGSKA (reference sequence). The CDR3 length is 17 residues.